This is a list of T cell receptor beta chains from one sample in a study of blood T cell repertoires in COVID-19. The table came from immunoSEQ multiplex PCR; TCRdb's copy has only in-frame clones and leaves some out. Found here are roughly 43,000 clones, about 88% of them singletons; the top ten hold over 10%. The sequenced sample was peripheral blood. These receptors were obtained from an older woman in a cohort sampled during active COVID-19. Both conserved end residues are part of each CDR3. Each record gives: D gene, CDR3 length, J gene, V gene, clone size, CDR3 DNA, CDR3 protein. The D gene is left open where the match is weak. Clone size, where shown, is once, few, many, or a class for clones that have expanded.

-,14,TRBJ1-4,TRBV28,-,TGTGCCAGCAGTTTAGCAGGGGTGGAGGTAAAACTGTTTTTT,CASSLAGVEVKLFF
TRBD2,15,TRBJ2-3,TRBV10-3,-,TGTGCCATCAGTGAGACTAGCGGACTTCCAGATACGCAGTATTTT,CAISETSGLPDTQYF
-,12,TRBJ1-1,TRBV25-1,-,TGTGCCAGCAGTAGAGTGAACACTGAAGCTTTCTTT,CASSRVNTEAFF
-,15,TRBJ2-1,TRBV6-4,-,TGTGCCAGCAGAGCCGACTGGAGCTCCTACAATGAGCAGTTCTTC,CASRADWSSYNEQFF
-,13,TRBJ1-2,TRBV7-9,-,TGTGCCAGCAGTCTAGAACAGGGCGATGGCTACACCTTC,CASSLEQGDGYTF
-,17,TRBJ2-2,TRBV18,-,TGTGCCAGCTCACCATCAACTTACCGGGGAATGGCTGGGGAGCTGTTTTTT,CASSPSTYRGMAGELFF
-,13,TRBJ2-3,TRBV7-3,-,TGTGCCAGCAGCTTCCTAGGCCCAGATACGCAGTATTTT,CASSFLGPDTQYF
-,14,TRBJ1-3,TRBV5-6,-,TGTGCCAGCAGCTTGGCAGGAGGAGGAAACACCATATATTTT,CASSLAGGGNTIYF
TRBD1,15,TRBJ1-1,TRBV30,-,TGTGCCTGGATGGGACAGGGAAGGGATCCCACTGAAGCTTTCTTT,CAWMGQGRDPTEAFF
-,13,TRBJ2-3,TRBV19,-,TGTGCCAGTAGCGACAGGAGCACAGATACGCAGTATTTT,CASSDRSTDTQYF
TRBD2,16,TRBJ2-7,TRBV28,once,TGTGCCAGCAGTTTATTCGGCGGGGAGGGTACCTACGAGCAGTACTTC,CASSLFGGEGTYEQYF
TRBD2,17,TRBJ2-2,TRBV7-2,-,TGTGCCAGCAGCTACTCCCGGAGTAGCGGGGTTACCGGGGAGCTGTTTTTT,CASSYSRSSGVTGELFF
-,13,TRBJ2-4,TRBV15,-,TGTGCCACCAGCAGAGATCCAGGGAACATTCAGTACTTC,CATSRDPGNIQYF
TRBD2,13,TRBJ2-5,TRBV3-1/TRBV3-2,once,TGTGCCAGCAGCCTCGCCGGGAGGGAGACCCAGTACTTC,CASSLAGRETQYF
-,12,TRBJ2-2,TRBV28,-,TGTGCCAGCAGTCTCCCCACCGGGGAGCTGTTTTTT,CASSLPTGELFF
TRBD1,15,TRBJ1-5,TRBV3-1/TRBV3-2,-,TGTGCCAGCAGCCAAGGGACAGGGAGTAACCAGCCCCAGCATTTT,CASSQGTGSNQPQHF
TRBD2,15,TRBJ2-7,TRBV9,-,TGTGCCAGCAGCGTAGAGGCGGGGGGTCCATACGAGCAGTACTTC,CASSVEAGGPYEQYF
-,12,TRBJ1-1,TRBV29-1,-,TGCAGCGTGACGGGGAAGAACACTGAAGCTTTCTTT,CSVTGKNTEAFF
-,12,TRBJ1-1,TRBV10-3,-,TGTGCCATTCGGACAGAGAACACTGAAGCTTTCTTT,CAIRTENTEAFF
TRBD1,14,TRBJ2-1,TRBV2,-,TGTGCCAGCGGCCGGGACAGGGGTTCTAATGAGCAGTTCTTC,CASGRDRGSNEQFF
-,13,TRBJ1-3,TRBV30,-,TGTGCCTGGAGTGTACAGTCTGGAAACACCATATATTTT,CAWSVQSGNTIYF
TRBD2,14,TRBJ2-7,TRBV11-1,once,TGTGCCAGCAGCTTATCCGGGACTAGCGGGAAGCAGTACTTC,CASSLSGTSGKQYF
TRBD1,16,TRBJ1-1,TRBV10-2,-,TGCGCCAGCAGTGGGTTAGGGACAGGAGGGAGCACTGAAGCTTTCTTT,CASSGLGTGGSTEAFF